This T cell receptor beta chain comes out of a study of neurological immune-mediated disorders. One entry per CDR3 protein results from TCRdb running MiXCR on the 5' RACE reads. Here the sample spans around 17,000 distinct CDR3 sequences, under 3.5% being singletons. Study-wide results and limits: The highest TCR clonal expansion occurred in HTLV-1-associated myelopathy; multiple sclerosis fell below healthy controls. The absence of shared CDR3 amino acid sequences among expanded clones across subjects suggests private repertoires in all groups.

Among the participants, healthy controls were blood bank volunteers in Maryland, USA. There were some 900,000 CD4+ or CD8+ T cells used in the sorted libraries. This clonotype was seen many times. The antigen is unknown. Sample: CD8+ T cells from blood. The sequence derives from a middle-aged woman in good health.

CDR3 loop: CASSQGGQGSYEQYF. In DNA, the CDR3 is TGTGCCAGCAGCCAAGGGGGACAGGGAAGCTACGAGCAGTACTTC. The gene calls are TRBV4-2 and TRBJ2-7, with 9 bases that match TRBD1. CDR1 is LGHNA, CDR2 YNFKEQ, per germline. CDR3 length: 15 residues. J was trimmed by 3 bases and V by 1 base; bases with no gene match: 4.